The 30 T cell receptor beta chains below were found in one sample sequenced in a study of patients and donors after allogeneic stem cell transplantation. TCRdb processed the RT-PCR reads anew with MiXCR; each CDR3 protein has one entry. Of under 200,000 distinct CDR3 sequences detected, 30% appear once; the ten largest clones hold about 3.3%. The sample consisted of blood, either unsorted or a sorted T cell fraction (not recorded which). Source of these receptors: a human donor who was either an allogeneic HSCT recipient or a stem cell or donor lymphocyte infusion donor (not recorded which). It is not recorded whose cells these are; they may come from a transplant donor.

The CDR3 DNA follows: TGTGCCAGCAGCCAAGCTCCGGGACTAGCGGGAAATGAGCAGTTCTTC. Amino acids: CASSQAPGLAGNEQFF. The chain carries TRBV4-2 and TRBJ2-1, with TRBD2 matching over 13 bases. There are 16 residues in the CDR3. Looked up from germline, CDR1 is LGHNA and CDR2 is YNFKEQ. V lost 1 base, J lost 7 bases, and 4 bases stayed unmatched.

The chain's CDR3 is CASSLVLTGTELYF. The CDR3, as DNA: TGCGCCAGCAGCTTGGTCCTCACCGGGACGGAGCTTTATTTT. V and J are TRBV5-1 and TRBJ2-3; TRBD1 or TRBD2 may be the D gene (5 bases each). Looked up from germline, CDR1 is SGHRS and CDR2 is YFSETQ. The V end was cut by 0 bases, the J end by 15 bases, with 20 bases between. The CDR3 totals 14 residues.

The V call is TRBV12-3 or TRBV12-4, the J call TRBJ1-2; 9 bases are shared with TRBD1. J lost 8 bases, V lost 2 bases, and 9 bases had no gene match. The CDR3 is made up of 15 amino acids. DNA of the CDR3: TGTGCCAGCAGTTTACTGACAGGGGGGCGTAACGGCTACACCTTC. This sequence encodes CASSLLTGGRNGYTF.

The V and J genes are TRBV9 and TRBJ2-3; D perhaps matches TRBD2 (5 bases). V gave up 3 bases and J gave up 1 base, with 15 bases separating them. CDR3 length equals 16 residues. Germline V gene lookup returns CDR1 SGDLS and CDR2 YYNGEE. The DNA of the CDR3 is TGTGCCAGCAGCGGTGCACTAGTTTTGCGCACAGATACGCAGTATTTT. This sequence encodes CASSGALVLRTDTQYF. Full variable domain (outside the CDR3, taken from reference TRBV9 and TRBJ2-3): DSGVTQTPKHLITATGQRVTLRCSPRSGDLSVYWYQQSLDQGLQFLIQYYNGEERAKGNILERFSAQQFPDLHSELNLSSLELGDSALYFCASSGALVLRTDTQYFGPGTRLTVL.

This clonotype was observed a handful of times. The chain couples TRBV7-9 to TRBJ2-6, with a weak D call TRBD2 (5 bases). Germline V CDR1 and CDR2: SEHNR, FQNEAQ (reference sequence). Trimming removed 8 bases from V and 4 bases from J, with 9 bases in between. The CDR3 extends over 13 amino acids. CDR3 residues: CASWRSGANVLTF. DNA for the CDR3: TGTGCCAGCTGGAGGTCCGGGGCCAACGTCCTGACTTTC.

The chain recombines TRBV20-1 with TRBJ2-1, with 11 positions matching TRBD2. CDR3 length: 16 residues. Trimming at V came to 5 bases and at J to 7 bases, leaving 13 bases not matched to a gene. CDR1 is DFQATT and CDR2 is SNEGSKA in the germline V gene (reference sequence). The CDR3 is CSAPSRASGRLNEQFF. The CDR3 DNA reads TGCAGTGCTCCATCAAGGGCTAGCGGGAGGTTGAATGAGCAGTTCTTC.

This clonotype was seen many times. The V gene is TRBV5-1, the J gene TRBJ1-2; no clear D gene. Per germline, CDR1 SGHRS and CDR2 YFSETQ. Trimming took off 1 base at V and 4 bases at J, with 11 bases between the two ends. The CDR3 spans 14 residues. CDR3 in amino acids: CASSLLEPTYGYTF. In DNA form, the CDR3 reads TGCGCCAGCAGCTTGCTAGAGCCGACCTATGGCTACACCTTC.

Of note for this clonotype: This likely comes from a read error, as the CDR3 has no conserved phenylalanine or tryptophan at its end. The J gene is TRBJ1-6, the V gene TRBV6-5; no clear D. V was trimmed by 0 bases and J by 8 bases, leaving 5 bases between them. From germline, CDR1 is MNHEY and CDR2 SVGAGI. There are 13 residues in the CDR3. The CDR3 DNA is TGTGCCAGCAGTTACTCGATTTATTCACCCCTCCACTTA. Its protein is CASSYSIYSPLHL.

This chain links TRBV7-3 with TRBJ2-3, with TRBD1 identical over 7 bases. Per germline, CDR1 SGHTA and CDR2 FQGTGA. J gave up 3 bases and V 6 bases, and 9 bases lay outside the gene matches. This CDR3 is built from 15 residues. The CDR3 DNA reads TGTGCCAGCAGTTTGACAGGGCTATCGACAGATACGCAGTATTTT. Translating it yields CASSLTGLSTDTQYF. The variable domain in full, completed from reference TRBV7-3 and TRBJ2-3, reads GAGVSQTPSNKVTEKGKYVELRCDPISGHTALYWYRQSLGQGPEFLIYFQGTGAADDSGLPNDRFFAVRPEGSVSTLKIQRTERGDSAVYLCASSLTGLSTDTQYFGPGTRLTVL.

The table lists this clonotype with a few counts. The chain carries TRBV6-1 and TRBJ1-1; D not resolved. Germline CDR1 MNHNS, CDR2 SASEGT. Trimming pared 0 bases from V and 4 bases from J, leaving 12 bases between. CDR3 length: 15 residues. This CDR3 reads CASSEAPGGSTEAFF. The CDR3 DNA reads TGTGCCAGCAGTGAAGCGCCAGGAGGGTCCACTGAAGCTTTCTTT.

This clonotype was seen once. The chain carries TRBV6-4 and TRBJ1-1; possibly TRBD1 for D (6 bases). This CDR3 is 12 amino acids long. Trimming pared 5 bases from V and 10 bases from J, leaving 14 bases between. CDR1 MRHNA and CDR2 SNTAGT come from the germline V gene. The CDR3 nucleotides are TGTGCCAGCAGTCCGGAGGGGGGGATAGCTTTCTTT. The encoded protein is CASSPEGGIAFF.

The CDR3 DNA sequence: TGTGCCAGCAGCCAAAGCCCACTATTAGGGGCGAATAACTATGGCTACACCTTC. This sequence encodes CASSQSPLLGANNYGYTF. This chain connects TRBV3-1 to TRBJ1-2; possibly TRBD1 for D (5 bases). The germline CDR1 and CDR2 sequences are LGHDT and YNNKEL (reference sequence). The CDR3 is made up of 18 amino acids. Trimming left V 2 bases short and J 1 base short, with 20 bases between.

The table lists this clonotype with a few counts. V and J are TRBV6-1 and TRBJ1-1; 7 bases align to TRBD1. CDR3 size: 16 residues. Germline V CDR1 and CDR2: MNHNS, SASEGT. V lost 4 bases to trimming and J lost 1 base; unmatched junction nucleotides: 9. The CDR3 sequence: CASSVWYRGQNTEAFF. As DNA, the CDR3 is TGTGCCAGCAGTGTATGGTACAGGGGCCAGAACACTGAAGCTTTCTTT.

This chain joins TRBV6-5 and TRBJ2-3; tentatively, D is TRBD2 (5 bases). Trimming removed 6 bases at V and 2 bases at J, with 15 bases between. The germline gives CDR1 MNHEY, CDR2 SVGAGI. The CDR3 loop spans 15 amino acids. DNA for the CDR3: TGTGCCAGCAGGGCACTAGTTCGGCTCACAGATACGCAGTATTTT. Its protein is CASRALVRLTDTQYF.

J is TRBJ1-1 and V is TRBV27; possible D gene TRBD1, 6 bases. The germline V and J ends were trimmed by 0 bases and 2 bases, with 13 bases remaining between them. Germline CDR1 reads MNHEY; CDR2 reads SMNVEV (reference sequence). The CDR3 loop spans 16 amino acids. The CDR3 bases are TGTGCCAGCAGTTTATCGGTACAGGGCTTTAACACTGAAGCTTTCTTT. The encoded protein is CASSLSVQGFNTEAFF.

The chain links TRBV6-2 or TRBV6-3 to TRBJ2-5; D gene unclear. Germline loops: CDR1 MNHEY, CDR2 SVGEGT. The CDR3 runs 12 residues. V was clipped by 2 bases and J by 9 bases, with 10 bases between them. CDR3 sequence: CASSYVYGAQYF. CDR3 in DNA: TGTGCCAGCAGTTACGTGTATGGGGCCCAGTACTTC.

This clonotype was seen only a few times. The DNA for the CDR3 is TGTGCCAGCAGTTTATCACAGGGGCTTGACGAGCAGTACTTC. Residues: CASSLSQGLDEQYF. V usage is TRBV28 and J usage is TRBJ2-7; 7 bases agree with TRBD1. Germline values: CDR1 MDHEN, CDR2 SYDVKM. V shed 1 base and J 5 bases; nucleotides not matched to a gene: 5. The CDR3 runs 14 residues.

The chain uses TRBV7-3 and TRBJ2-1, with 10 bases that match TRBD1. Germline V gene sequence: CDR1 SGHTA, CDR2 FQGTGA. V gave up 4 bases and J gave up 1 base; unmatched junction bases: 1. The CDR3 runs 15 residues. The CDR3 is CASSWDRGSYNEQFF. The CDR3 DNA follows: TGTGCCAGCAGCTGGGACAGGGGATCCTACAATGAGCAGTTCTTC.

This clonotype came up a few times. The chain joins TRBV7-2 to TRBJ2-5; D perhaps matches TRBD1 (5 bases). V lost 5 bases and J lost 7, with 17 bases in between. Germline CDR1 SGHTA, CDR2 FQGNSA. CDR3 length equals 14 residues. The CDR3 DNA is TGTGCCAGCAGCCTCTACCAGGGCTCCGGGACCCAGTACTTC. Its translation: CASSLYQGSGTQYF.

This clonotype turned up a few times. The chain carries TRBV13 and TRBJ1-2; 9 bases match TRBD1. Trimming took 4 bases from V and 5 from J; bases not matched to a gene: 8. The CDR3 has 15 amino acids. Germline-derived CDR1 and CDR2 are PRHDT and FYEKMQ (reference sequence). DNA for the CDR3: TGTGCCAGCAGCTCCGGGACAGGGATTTCGTATGGCTACACCTTC. It translates to CASSSGTGISYGYTF.

The V call is TRBV4-3, the J call TRBJ2-7; D unresolved. This CDR3 is built from 14 residues. Germline lookup yields CDR1 LGHNA and CDR2 YSLEER. Trimming took 1 base from V and 0 from J, leaving 7 bases between them. The CDR3 DNA follows: TGCGCCAGCAGCCAAGTCACCAGCTCCTACGAGCAGTACTTC. Protein: CASSQVTSSYEQYF.

The CDR3 sequence is CASPSGIHSYNEQFF. The CDR3 bases are TGTGCCAGCCCTAGCGGGATCCACTCCTACAATGAGCAGTTCTTC. This chain connects TRBV11-1 to TRBJ2-1; 9 bases are a match to TRBD2. This CDR3 is 15 amino acids long. Trimming cost V 8 bases and J 0 bases; bases outside gene matches: 5. Per the germline V gene, CDR1 is SGHAT and CDR2 is FQDESV (reference sequence). The variable domain in full, completed from reference TRBV11-1 and TRBJ2-1, reads EAEVAQSPRYKITEKSQAVAFWCDPISGHATLYWYRQILGQGPELLVQFQDESVVDDSQLPKDRFSAERLKGVDSTLKIQPAELGDSAMYLCASPSGIHSYNEQFFGPGTRLTVL.

This clonotype was seen only a few times. The chain links TRBV5-1 to TRBJ2-3; D may be TRBD1 (5 bases). The germline CDR1 and CDR2 sequences are SGHRS and YFSETQ. Trimming took 4 bases from V and 2 from J, leaving 8 bases between them. This CDR3 spans 13 amino acids. The CDR3 DNA sequence: TGCGCCAGCAGCCAAGGACACACAGATACGCAGTATTTT. Translating gives CASSQGHTDTQYF.

The rearrangement uses TRBV24-1 and TRBJ1-5; no clear D gene. The CDR3 covers 13 residues. Germline V gives CDR1 KGHDR, CDR2 SFDVKD. The V gene lost 5 bases and the J gene lost 0 bases, with 4 bases spanning the gap. The CDR3 DNA is TGTGCCACCAGTGGAGGTAGCAATCAGCCCCAGCATTTT. Its translation is CATSGGSNQPQHF.

This clonotype appeared once. This rearrangement joins TRBV5-1 to TRBJ2-5; possible D gene TRBD2, 5 bases. V was shortened by 4 bases and J by 3 bases, with 16 bases between the two germline ends. This CDR3 spans 15 amino acids. Germline CDR1 and CDR2: SGHRS and YFSETQ. The CDR3 spells CASSDYLLGEETQYF. The CDR3 DNA follows: TGCGCCAGCAGCGACTATCTGTTAGGTGAAGAGACCCAGTACTTC.

J is TRBJ1-6 and V is TRBV11-2, with 8 bases fitting TRBD1. Losses at the gene ends were 5 bases for V and 7 bases for J; bases not matched to a gene: 7. CDR3 length equals 15 residues. Germline V lookup: CDR1 SGHAT, CDR2 FQNNGV. This CDR3 reads CASSPRWTGNSPLHF. CDR3 sequence (DNA): TGTGCCAGCAGCCCCAGATGGACAGGGAATTCACCCCTCCACTTT.

This clonotype has a handful of counts. The rearrangement joins TRBV7-9 to TRBJ1-4; a weak D match, TRBD1 (5 bases). The ends were cut back, 5 bases at V and 4 bases at J, with 14 bases in the middle. This CDR3 has 15 amino acids. The germline gives CDR1 SEHNR, CDR2 FQNEAQ (reference sequence). Here the CDR3 DNA reads TGTGCCAGCAGCCCCGAGGGACTGTATAATGAAAAACTGTTTTTT. Protein: CASSPEGLYNEKLFF.

The chain is built from TRBV2 and TRBJ2-2, with unresolved D. In germline, CDR1 is SNHLY, CDR2 FYNNEI. This CDR3 spans 11 amino acids. The ends were cut back, 7 bases at V and 6 bases at J, with 6 bases in the middle. CDR3 DNA sequence: TGTGCCAGCACGGTGGCCGGGGAGCTGTTTTTT. As protein: CASTVAGELFF.

The chain joins TRBV28 to TRBJ2-1; D possibly corresponds to TRBD2 (6 bases). With 10 bases removed from V and 0 bases from J, the gap between germline ends came to 10 bases. Germline CDR1 is MDHEN and CDR2 is SYDVKM. This CDR3 is built from 13 residues. CDR3 in amino acids: CATGRDSYNEQFF. Here the CDR3 DNA reads TGTGCCACCGGGCGGGACTCCTACAATGAGCAGTTCTTC.

This chain joins TRBV12-3 or TRBV12-4 and TRBJ2-7, with 8 bases that match TRBD2. V lost 6 bases to trimming and J lost 3 bases; unmatched junction nucleotides: 7. The CDR3 runs 14 residues. Here the CDR3 reads CASRPGGTSYEQYF. Written as DNA, the CDR3 is TGTGCCAGCAGGCCCGGGGGGACTAGCTACGAGCAGTACTTC.